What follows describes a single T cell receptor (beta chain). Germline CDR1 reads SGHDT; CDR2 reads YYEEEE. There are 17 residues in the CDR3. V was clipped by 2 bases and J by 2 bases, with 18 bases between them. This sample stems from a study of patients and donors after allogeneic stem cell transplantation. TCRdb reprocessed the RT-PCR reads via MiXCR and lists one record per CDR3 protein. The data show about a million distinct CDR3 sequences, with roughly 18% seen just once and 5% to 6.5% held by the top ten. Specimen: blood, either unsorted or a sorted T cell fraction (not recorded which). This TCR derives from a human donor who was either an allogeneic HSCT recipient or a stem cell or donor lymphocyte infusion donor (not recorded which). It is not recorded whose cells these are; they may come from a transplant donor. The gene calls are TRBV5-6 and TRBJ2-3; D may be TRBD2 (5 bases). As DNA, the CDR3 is TGTGCCAGCAGCTTCCCCAGCGCCAGAGGGTACACAGATACGCAGTATTTT. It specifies CASSFPSARGYTDTQYF.